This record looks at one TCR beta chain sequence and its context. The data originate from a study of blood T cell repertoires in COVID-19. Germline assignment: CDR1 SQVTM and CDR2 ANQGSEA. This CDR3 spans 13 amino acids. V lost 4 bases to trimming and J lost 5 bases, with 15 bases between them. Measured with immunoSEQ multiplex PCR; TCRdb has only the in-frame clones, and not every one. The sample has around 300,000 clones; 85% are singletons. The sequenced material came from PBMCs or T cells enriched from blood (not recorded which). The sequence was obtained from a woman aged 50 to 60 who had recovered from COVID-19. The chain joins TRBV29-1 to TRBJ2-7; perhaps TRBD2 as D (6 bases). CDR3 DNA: TGCAGCGTTGCCGGGACTGGATCAAACGAGCAGTACTTC. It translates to CSVAGTGSNEQYF.